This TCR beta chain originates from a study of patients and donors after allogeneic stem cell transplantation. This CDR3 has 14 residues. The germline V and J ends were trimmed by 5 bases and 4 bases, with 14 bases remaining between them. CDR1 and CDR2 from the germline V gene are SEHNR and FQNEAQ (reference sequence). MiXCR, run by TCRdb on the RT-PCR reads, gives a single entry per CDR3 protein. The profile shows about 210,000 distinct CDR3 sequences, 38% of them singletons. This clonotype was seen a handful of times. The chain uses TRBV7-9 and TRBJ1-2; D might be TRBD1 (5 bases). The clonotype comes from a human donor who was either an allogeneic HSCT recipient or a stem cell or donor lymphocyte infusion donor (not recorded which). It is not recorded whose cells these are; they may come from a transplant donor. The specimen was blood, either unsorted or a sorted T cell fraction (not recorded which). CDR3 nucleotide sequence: TGTGCCAGCAGCCCGGGGGGAGGGACCTATGGCTACACCTTC. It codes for CASSPGGGTYGYTF.